These T cell receptor beta chains were read from a single sample in a study of blood T cell repertoires in COVID-19. Method: immunoSEQ multiplex PCR; TCRdb's copy keeps in-frame clones and lacks some. The table includes 200,000 to 250,000 clones, 82% detected once. The sample taken for sequencing was PBMCs or T cells enriched from blood (not recorded which). All receptors come from a woman aged 60 to 75 who had recovered from COVID-19. Each CDR3 is given with its conserved first and last residue. The order of the fields is CDR3 length, D gene, clone size, J gene, V gene, CDR3 protein, CDR3 DNA. A D gene is named only where the DNA matches it firmly. Some rows have no size entry. The others give once, few or many, or a class for an expanded clone.

cdr3_length: 11
d_call: NA
clone_size: NA
j_call: TRBJ2-7
v_call: TRBV10-3
cdr3_aa: CAISDPREQYF
cdr3_nt: TGTGCCATCAGTGACCCCAGGGAGCAGTACTTC

cdr3_length: 17
d_call: TRBD2
clone_size: NA
j_call: TRBJ2-1
v_call: TRBV19
cdr3_aa: CASSIISLSGGTNEQFF
cdr3_nt: TGTGCCAGTAGTATTATTAGCTTGAGCGGGGGGACAAATGAGCAGTTCTTC

cdr3_length: 14
d_call: NA
clone_size: NA
j_call: TRBJ2-5
v_call: TRBV7-2
cdr3_aa: CASSLAGGRETQYF
cdr3_nt: TGTGCCAGCAGCTTAGCGGGGGGTAGAGAGACCCAGTACTTC

cdr3_length: 15
d_call: TRBD2
clone_size: NA
j_call: TRBJ2-1
v_call: TRBV7-7
cdr3_aa: CASSVGTSGNNEQFF
cdr3_nt: TGTGCCAGCAGCGTCGGGACTAGCGGCAACAATGAGCAGTTCTTC

cdr3_length: 17
d_call: NA
clone_size: NA
j_call: TRBJ1-3
v_call: TRBV18
cdr3_aa: CASSPIGSAEGGNTIYF
cdr3_nt: TGTGCCAGCTCACCAATTGGTAGCGCCGAAGGAGGAAACACCATATATTTT

cdr3_length: 17
d_call: TRBD1
clone_size: few
j_call: TRBJ1-2
v_call: TRBV27
cdr3_aa: CASSFLIDRGRGYGYTF
cdr3_nt: TGTGCCAGCAGTTTCCTTATAGACAGGGGGCGCGGCTATGGCTACACCTTC

cdr3_length: 15
d_call: TRBD2
clone_size: NA
j_call: TRBJ2-7
v_call: TRBV3-1/TRBV3-2
cdr3_aa: CASSQAGGGAYEQYF
cdr3_nt: TGTGCCAGCAGCCAAGCGGGCGGGGGGGCCTACGAGCAGTACTTC

cdr3_length: 13
d_call: NA
clone_size: NA
j_call: TRBJ1-1
v_call: TRBV6-5
cdr3_aa: CASIEQGNTEAFF
cdr3_nt: TGTGCCAGCATCGAACAGGGGAACACTGAAGCTTTCTTT

cdr3_length: 15
d_call: TRBD1
clone_size: NA
j_call: TRBJ1-4
v_call: TRBV4-2
cdr3_aa: CASSHSRGRDEKLFF
cdr3_nt: TGTGCCAGCAGCCATTCCAGGGGGCGAGATGAAAAACTGTTTTTT

cdr3_length: 19
d_call: NA
clone_size: NA
j_call: TRBJ2-3
v_call: TRBV27
cdr3_aa: CASSLRSGGGSWGTDTQYF
cdr3_nt: TGTGCCAGCAGTTTACGGTCTGGGGGCGGGAGTTGGGGCACAGATACGCAGTATTTT

cdr3_length: 16
d_call: NA
clone_size: NA
j_call: TRBJ2-7
v_call: TRBV7-8
cdr3_aa: CASSAPGVNSPYEQYF
cdr3_nt: TGTGCCAGCAGCGCGCCAGGGGTCAACTCCCCCTACGAGCAGTACTTC

cdr3_length: 17
d_call: TRBD2
clone_size: once
j_call: TRBJ2-3
v_call: TRBV6-2/TRBV6-3
cdr3_aa: CASSYSSLAGGADTQYF
cdr3_nt: TGTGCCAGCAGTTACTCTTCACTAGCGGGGGGAGCAGATACGCAGTATTTT

cdr3_length: 14
d_call: TRBD1
clone_size: NA
j_call: TRBJ1-1
v_call: TRBV7-2
cdr3_aa: CASSTRGRNTEAFF
cdr3_nt: TGTGCCAGCAGCACGAGGGGGCGCAACACTGAAGCTTTCTTT

cdr3_length: 16
d_call: NA
clone_size: NA
j_call: TRBJ1-1
v_call: TRBV9
cdr3_aa: CASSVGGAVRNTEAFF
cdr3_nt: TGTGCCAGCAGCGTGGGAGGGGCGGTACGGAACACTGAAGCTTTCTTT

cdr3_length: 16
d_call: TRBD2
clone_size: NA
j_call: TRBJ2-7
v_call: TRBV5-1
cdr3_aa: CASSLLASGGSGEQYF
cdr3_nt: TGCGCCAGCAGCTTGCTGGCTAGCGGGGGGTCAGGCGAGCAGTACTTC

cdr3_length: 15
d_call: NA
clone_size: NA
j_call: TRBJ2-1
v_call: TRBV7-8
cdr3_aa: CASSLGILAHNEQFF
cdr3_nt: TGTGCCAGCAGCTTAGGCATCCTAGCCCACAATGAGCAGTTCTTC

cdr3_length: 15
d_call: TRBD1
clone_size: NA
j_call: TRBJ1-1
v_call: TRBV10-3
cdr3_aa: CAISAASGQGASAFF
cdr3_nt: TGTGCCATCAGTGCTGCGTCGGGACAGGGGGCTTCGGCTTTCTTT

cdr3_length: 14
d_call: NA
clone_size: NA
j_call: TRBJ2-1
v_call: TRBV5-8
cdr3_aa: CASSFGTNYNEQFF
cdr3_nt: TGTGCCAGCAGCTTCGGGACAAACTACAATGAGCAGTTCTTC